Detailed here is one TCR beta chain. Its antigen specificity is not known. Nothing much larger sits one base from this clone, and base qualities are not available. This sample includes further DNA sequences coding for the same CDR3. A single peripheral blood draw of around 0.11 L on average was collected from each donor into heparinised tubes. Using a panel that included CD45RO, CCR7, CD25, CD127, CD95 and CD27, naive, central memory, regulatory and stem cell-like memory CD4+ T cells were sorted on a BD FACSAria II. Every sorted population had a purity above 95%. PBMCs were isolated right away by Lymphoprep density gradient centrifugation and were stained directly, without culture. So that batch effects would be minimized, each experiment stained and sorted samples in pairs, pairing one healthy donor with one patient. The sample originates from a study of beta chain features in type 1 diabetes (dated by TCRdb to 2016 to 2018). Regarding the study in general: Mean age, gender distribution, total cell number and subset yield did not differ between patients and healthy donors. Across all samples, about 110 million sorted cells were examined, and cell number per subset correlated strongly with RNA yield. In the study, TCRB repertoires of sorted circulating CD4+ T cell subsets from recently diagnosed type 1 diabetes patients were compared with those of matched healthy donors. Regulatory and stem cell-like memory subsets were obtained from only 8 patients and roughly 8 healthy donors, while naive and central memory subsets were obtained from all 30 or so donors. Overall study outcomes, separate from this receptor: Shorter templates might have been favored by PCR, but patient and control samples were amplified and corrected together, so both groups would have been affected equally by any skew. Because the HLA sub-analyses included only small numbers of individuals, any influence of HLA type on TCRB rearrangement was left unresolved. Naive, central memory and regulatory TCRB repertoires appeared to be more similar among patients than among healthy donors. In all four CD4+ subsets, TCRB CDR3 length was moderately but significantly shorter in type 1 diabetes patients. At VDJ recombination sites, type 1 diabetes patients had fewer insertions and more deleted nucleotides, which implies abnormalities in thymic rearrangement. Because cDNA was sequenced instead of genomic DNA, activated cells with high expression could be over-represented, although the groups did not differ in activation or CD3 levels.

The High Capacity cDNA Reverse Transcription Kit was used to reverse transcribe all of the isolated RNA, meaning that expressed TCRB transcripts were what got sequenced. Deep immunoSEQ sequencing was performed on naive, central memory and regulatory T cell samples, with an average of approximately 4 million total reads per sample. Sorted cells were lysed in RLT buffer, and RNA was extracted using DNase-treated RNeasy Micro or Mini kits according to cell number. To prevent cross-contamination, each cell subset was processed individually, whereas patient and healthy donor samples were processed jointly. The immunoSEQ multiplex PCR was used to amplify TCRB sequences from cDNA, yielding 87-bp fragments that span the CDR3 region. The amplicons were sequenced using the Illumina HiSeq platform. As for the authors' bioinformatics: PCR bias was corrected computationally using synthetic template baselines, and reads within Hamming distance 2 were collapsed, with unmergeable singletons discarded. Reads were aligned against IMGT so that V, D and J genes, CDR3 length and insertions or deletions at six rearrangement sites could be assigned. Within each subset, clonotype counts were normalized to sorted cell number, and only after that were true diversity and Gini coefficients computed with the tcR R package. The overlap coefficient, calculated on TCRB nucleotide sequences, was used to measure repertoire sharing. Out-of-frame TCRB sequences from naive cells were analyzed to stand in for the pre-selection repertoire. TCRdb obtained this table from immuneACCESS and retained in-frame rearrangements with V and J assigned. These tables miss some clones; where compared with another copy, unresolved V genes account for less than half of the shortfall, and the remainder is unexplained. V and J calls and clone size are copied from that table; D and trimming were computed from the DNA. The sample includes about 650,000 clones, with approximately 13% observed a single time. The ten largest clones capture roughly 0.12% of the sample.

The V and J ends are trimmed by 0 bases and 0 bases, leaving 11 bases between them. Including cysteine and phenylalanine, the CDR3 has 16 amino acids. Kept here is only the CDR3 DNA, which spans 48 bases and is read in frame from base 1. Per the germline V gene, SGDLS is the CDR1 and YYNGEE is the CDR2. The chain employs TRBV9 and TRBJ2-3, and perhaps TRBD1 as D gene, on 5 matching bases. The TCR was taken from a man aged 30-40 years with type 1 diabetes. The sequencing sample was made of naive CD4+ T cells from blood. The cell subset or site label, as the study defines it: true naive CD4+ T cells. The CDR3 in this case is CASSVADSPSTDTQYF. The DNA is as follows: TGTGCCAGCAGCGTAGCCGACAGCCCTAGCACAGATACGCAGTATTTT.